The 12 T cell receptor beta chains below all came from one sample that was sequenced in a study of control samples from healthy donors and cancer patients. Data came from immunoSEQ multiplex PCR; TCRdb stores just in-frame clones and leaves some out. The sample carries about 80,000 clones, 88% recorded once. What was sequenced was blood. The receptors derive from a woman between 45 and 65 years old in good health.

The chain combines TRBV4-1 with TRBJ1-1; D uncertain. The CDR3 totals 13 residues. CDR1 and CDR2 from the germline V gene are MGHRA and YSYEKL. V lost 5 bases and J 3 bases, leaving 10 bases between the germline ends. The DNA for the CDR3 is TGCGCCAGCAGCGAAAATCAATACACTGAAGCTTTCTTT. Its protein product is CASSENQYTEAFF.

J is TRBJ1-3 and V is TRBV4-1; D is unclear. The germline V gene encodes CDR1 MGHRA and CDR2 YSYEKL. The length of the CDR3 is 15 residues. The V end lost 4 bases, the J end lost 3 bases, and 13 bases lay between the germline ends. CDR3 DNA: TGCGCCAGCAGCCCTAGGGTTAGGGATGGAAACACCATATATTTT. Residues: CASSPRVRDGNTIYF.

This chain connects TRBV5-6 to TRBJ2-7; TRBD1 matches at 8 bases. The CDR3 runs 13 residues. Germline loops: CDR1 SGHDT, CDR2 YYEEEE. J gave up 7 bases and V 4 bases, and 7 bases lay outside the gene matches. The CDR3 coding sequence is TGTGCCAGCAGCAAAAAGGACAGGGAAGAGCAGTACTTC. It yields the protein CASSKKDREEQYF.

The chain carries TRBV7-9 and TRBJ2-5; no definite D call. The germline CDR1 and CDR2 sequences are SEHNR and FQNEAQ (reference sequence). The CDR3 has 15 residues. The V end lost 6 bases, the J end lost 1 base, and 15 bases lay between the germline ends. The CDR3 protein is CASRLLFGSQETQYF. In DNA form, the CDR3 reads TGTGCCAGCAGGTTGTTATTTGGATCCCAAGAGACCCAGTACTTC.

The rearrangement uses TRBV5-4 and TRBJ2-7; D not certain. CDR1 is SGHNT and CDR2 is YYREEE in the germline V gene (reference sequence). Trimming pared 2 bases from V and 5 bases from J, leaving 14 bases between. This CDR3 comprises 14 residues. The CDR3, as DNA: TGTGCCAGCAGCTTTGGGGATGCCCCTCACGAGCAGTACTTC. It specifies CASSFGDAPHEQYF. Using reference TRBV5-4 and TRBJ2-7 for the parts outside the CDR3, the full variable domain is ETGVTQSPTHLIKTRGQQVTLRCSSQSGHNTVSWYQQALGQGPQFIFQYYREEENGRGNFPPRFSGLQFPNYSSELNVNALELDDSALYLCASSFGDAPHEQYFGPGTRLTVT.

The chain is built from TRBV25-1 and TRBJ1-4; no clear D. Looked up from germline, CDR1 is MGHDK and CDR2 is SYGVNS. Trimming removed 8 bases at V and 0 bases at J, with 16 bases between. The CDR3 totals 16 residues. CDR3 sequence reads: CASERSGRATNEKLFF. The CDR3 coding sequence is TGTGCCAGCGAGAGGTCTGGGCGCGCAACTAATGAAAAACTGTTTTTT. The whole variable domain, remainder taken from reference TRBV25-1 and TRBJ1-4, is EADIYQTPRYLVIGTGKKITLECSQTMGHDKMYWYQQDPGMELHLIHYSYGVNSTEKGDLSSESTVSRIRTEHFPLTLESARPSHTSQYLCASERSGRATNEKLFFGSGTQLSVL.

The genes are TRBV2 and TRBJ1-1, with no clear D. This CDR3 is 10 amino acids long. Germline V gene data show CDR1 as SNHLY and CDR2 as FYNNEI. Trimming removed 8 bases at V and 11 bases at J, with 12 bases between. The DNA of the CDR3 is TGTGCCAGCGGGGAGACGGTGGCTTTCTTT. Residues: CASGETVAFF.

The DNA of the CDR3 is TGTGCCAGCAGCCAAGACCTTAGGGACGAGCAGTACTTC. Its translation: CASSQDLRDEQYF. The rearrangement links TRBV14 to TRBJ2-7; D gene ambiguous. The V gene's germline CDR1 is SGHDN and CDR2 FVKESK. This CDR3 is 13 amino acids long. Trimming took 0 bases from V and 5 from J, leaving 8 bases between them.

The J gene is TRBJ2-3, the V gene TRBV10-2, with 8 positions matching TRBD2. The ends lost 6 bases at V and 6 bases at J; junction bases unmatched: 11. This CDR3 is 15 amino acids long. Germline loops: CDR1 WSHSY, CDR2 SAAADI. The CDR3 nucleotides are TGCGCCAGCAGAGTCTTAGCGGGGCCCGCCGATACGCAGTATTTT. Amino acids: CASRVLAGPADTQYF.

V is TRBV29-1 and J is TRBJ2-7; 9 positions match TRBD1. From germline, CDR1 is SQVTM and CDR2 ANQGSEA. Germline trimming cut 6 bases from V and 1 base from J; bases unmatched to any gene: 13. The CDR3 runs 16 residues. The CDR3 reads CSVERTGEGNSYEQYF. DNA of the CDR3: TGCAGCGTCGAAAGGACAGGGGAGGGGAATTCCTACGAGCAGTACTTC.

V and J are TRBV19 and TRBJ1-1; D remains unclear. Germline assignment: CDR1 LNHDA and CDR2 SQIVND (reference sequence). The CDR3 consists of 11 residues. Trimming cost V 6 bases and J 1 base, with 3 bases left between them. The CDR3 sequence is CASRTNTEAFF. In nucleotides, the CDR3 is TGTGCCAGTAGGACGAACACTGAAGCTTTCTTT.

The chain has TRBV27 and TRBJ2-6; no reliable D call. The CDR3 is made up of 17 amino acids. Germline V gene sequence: CDR1 MNHEY, CDR2 SMNVEV (reference sequence). V lost 11 bases, J lost 0 bases, and 20 bases lay in between. This chain's CDR3 is CAPSKAPGGSGANVLTF. The CDR3, as DNA: TGTGCCCCATCAAAGGCCCCCGGCGGCTCTGGGGCCAACGTCCTGACTTTC.